This T cell receptor (beta chain) comes out of a study of post-analysis software for immune sequencing data. The overall study: The disease courses covered relapsing-remitting, secondary progressive and progressive-relapsing multiple sclerosis. The study's findings and limits: In patients, TRBV5-6, TRBV5-1 and TRBV20-1 belonged to about five TRBV segments found more frequently than in controls. Multiple sclerosis patients had significantly lower normalized Chao1 diversity than controls. Those samples that were prepared in the same batch co-clustered strongly by F measure.

CDR1 is MNHNS, CDR2 SASEGT, per germline. There are 16 residues in the CDR3. The V and J ends lost 6 bases and 1 base respectively, with 18 bases between them. Unique molecular identifiers were carried by the TCR beta cDNA libraries. TCRdb passed the PCR reads through MiXCR, listing each CDR3 protein once. The data show 700,000 to 900,000 distinct CDR3 sequences, with about 45% seen just once and 4.9% held by the top ten. This clonotype has more than one count but fewer than ten. Its antigen is undetermined. The chain has TRBV6-1 and TRBJ1-2, with D uncertain. The sample taken for sequencing was blood. The sequence was collected from a girl between 10 and 17 years old with multiple sclerosis. CDR3: CASSKRSAGRNYGYTF. CDR3 in DNA: TGTGCCAGCAGCAAGCGCTCGGCAGGACGTAACTATGGCTACACCTTC.